The 22 T cell receptor beta chains given below trace back to one sample, sequenced in a study of Tregs in tolerant kidney transplant recipients. Measured with immunoSEQ multiplex PCR; TCRdb has only the in-frame clones, and not every one. The repertoire includes over 60,000 clones, roughly 89% of them detected once, and about 4% sits in the top ten. Sequencing was performed on CD4+ T cells from blood. These TCRs come from a human donor in good health.

The rearrangement uses TRBV18 and TRBJ2-3; 10 nucleotides agree with TRBD2. Germline V gene data show CDR1 as KGHSH and CDR2 as LQKENI. This CDR3 spans 15 amino acids. Unmatched junction bases numbered 2, after V lost 3 bases and J lost 2 bases. The CDR3 nucleotides are TGTGCCAGCTCACCTCTAGCGGGGGTCACAGATACGCAGTATTTT. Protein: CASSPLAGVTDTQYF.

This chain links TRBV5-5 with TRBJ1-2; D is possibly TRBD1 (5 bases). V was pared by 6 bases and J by 5 bases, with 14 bases between. The CDR3 has 13 amino acids. Germline V CDR1 and CDR2: SGHKS, YYEKEE (reference sequence). The CDR3 nucleotides read TGTGCCAGCATCTCAGACAGTCTTTATGGCTACACCTTC. The encoded protein is CASISDSLYGYTF.

The J gene is TRBJ2-7, the V gene TRBV27; D tentatively reads TRBD1 or TRBD2 (5 bases each). The V end was cut by 2 bases, the J end by 2 bases, with 10 bases between. This CDR3 has 14 residues. The germline gives CDR1 MNHEY, CDR2 SMNVEV (reference sequence). CDR3 sequence (DNA): TGTGCCAGCAGTTTAGGGGGATTCCCCTACGAGCAGTACTTC. Amino acid sequence: CASSLGGFPYEQYF.

A note on this clone: At one boundary the junction diverges from the germline segment, which might be a read error. V is TRBV5-1 and J is TRBJ2-7; 11 bases are a match to TRBD2. This CDR3 region has 14 residues. The germline CDR1 and CDR2 sequences are SGHRS and YFSETQ. CDR3 sequence reads: CASRPELTSGSWYF. The CDR3 DNA reads TGTGCCAGCAGGCCAGAACTTACTAGCGGGAGTTGGTACTTC.

The J gene is TRBJ2-3, the V gene TRBV28; a possible D gene is TRBD2 (5 bases). V was cut by 8 bases and J by 6 bases, with 15 bases left in between. The CDR3 spans 13 residues. Per germline, CDR1 MDHEN and CDR2 SYDVKM. CDR3 region: CASEGGPSDTQYF. The CDR3 coding sequence is TGTGCCAGCGAAGGAGGACCTTCGGATACGCAGTATTTT.

Relative to its sample, this clone is medium-sized. The chain uses TRBV2 and TRBJ1-5; 7 bases line up with TRBD1. The CDR3 sequence is 14 residues long. With V trimmed by 6 bases and J by 7 bases, 9 bases remained unmatched. Germline assignment: CDR1 SNHLY and CDR2 FYNNEI. The DNA of the CDR3 is TGTGCCAGCAGGAACGAGGGGGCAAGGCAGCCCCAGCATTTT. This encodes CASRNEGARQPQHF.

This clone has more than one count but fewer than ten. The chain recombines TRBV15 with TRBJ1-2; possibly TRBD1 for D (5 bases). CDR1 and CDR2 (germline): LNHNV, YYDKDF (reference sequence). The V gene lost 1 base and the J gene lost 3 bases, with 21 bases spanning the gap. The CDR3 has 18 residues. CDR3 nucleotide sequence: TGTGCCACCAGCAGAGCGAGGGGTAGCGGCGGATTACACTATGGCTACACCTTC. This translates into CATSRARGSGGLHYGYTF.

The genes are TRBV5-5 and TRBJ2-5; D is uncertain. Trimming took 1 base from V and 0 from J, leaving 10 bases between them. Looked up from germline, CDR1 is SGHKS and CDR2 is YYEKEE (reference sequence). The CDR3 length is 15 residues. In nucleotides, the CDR3 is TGTGCCAGCAGCTTGTATTTGGAGAACCAAGAGACCCAGTACTTC. Translation gives CASSLYLENQETQYF.

J is TRBJ2-2 and V is TRBV9; possibly TRBD2 for D (5 bases). Germline assignment: CDR1 SGDLS and CDR2 YYNGEE. The CDR3 runs 15 residues. V lost 4 bases, J lost 6 bases, and 16 bases lay in between. The CDR3 bases are TGTGCCAGCAGCCAACGTCCTAGCTCCGCCGGGGAGCTGTTTTTT. This encodes CASSQRPSSAGELFF.

In its sample, this clone was seen once. The V call is TRBV10-3, the J call TRBJ2-6, with 11 positions matching TRBD1. From germline, CDR1 is ENHRY and CDR2 SYGVKD. The CDR3 extends over 17 amino acids. V lost 6 bases, J lost 1 base, and 5 bases stayed unmatched. The CDR3 loop is CAIRSGQGASGANVLTF. The CDR3, as DNA: TGTGCCATCAGATCCGGACAGGGGGCGTCTGGGGCCAACGTCCTGACTTTC.

This clone was seen a handful of times. The chain is built from TRBV9 and TRBJ2-7; 7 positions match TRBD1. J was trimmed by 7 bases and V by 3 bases; bases with no gene match: 10. The CDR3 length is 14 residues. The germline CDR1 and CDR2 sequences are SGDLS and YYNGEE. The CDR3 here is CASSATDRVGEQYF. The CDR3 region has the DNA TGTGCCAGCAGCGCCACTGACAGGGTCGGGGAGCAGTACTTC.

The chain carries TRBV7-9 and TRBJ2-1; 10 bases are shared with TRBD2. V dropped 5 bases and J dropped 6; count of bases not matched to a gene: 10. CDR1 is SEHNR and CDR2 is FQNEAQ in the germline V gene (reference sequence). The CDR3 has 16 residues. The CDR3 DNA reads as TGTGCCAGCAGCCCCCGAGGTCTAGCGGGAGTCAATGAGCAGTTCTTC. It translates to CASSPRGLAGVNEQFF. Together with reference TRBV7-9 and TRBJ2-1, the CDR3 gives the full variable domain: DTGVSQNPRHKITKRGQNVTFRCDPISEHNRLYWYRQTLGQGPEFLTYFQNEAQLEKSRLLSDRFSAERPKGSFSTLEIQRTEQGDSAMYLCASSPRGLAGVNEQFFGPGTRLTVL.

This clone was found a few times. The CDR3 DNA reads as TGTGCCAGCAGCCCCAGCAATCAGCCCCAGCATTTT. It translates to CASSPSNQPQHF. The V and J genes are TRBV2 and TRBJ1-5; no definite D call. CDR3 length: 12 residues. With 6 bases removed from V and 1 base from J, the gap between germline ends came to 4 bases. Germline loops: CDR1 SNHLY, CDR2 FYNNEI.

This clone appeared once. Other DNA sequences of this sample code for an identical CDR3. The V and J genes are TRBV7-2 and TRBJ1-5, with D hard to call. The CDR3 loop spans 13 amino acids. V lost 1 base to trimming and J lost 2 bases, with 3 bases between them. Germline CDR1 is SGHTA and CDR2 is FQGNSA. The CDR3 region is CASSLGRNQPQHF. In nucleotides, the CDR3 is TGTGCCAGCAGCTTAGGACGCAATCAGCCCCAGCATTTT.

This sequence joins TRBV7-8 and TRBJ2-5; 8 nucleotides align to TRBD2. V lost 5 bases and J lost 2; bases outside the gene matches: 7. This CDR3 comprises 15 residues. Germline V gene data show CDR1 as SGHVS and CDR2 as FQNEAQ. In DNA form, the CDR3 reads TGTGCCAGCAGCACCAATCTAGCGGGTCAAGAGACCCAGTACTTC. Protein product: CASSTNLAGQETQYF.

The chain recombines TRBV7-2 with TRBJ2-1, with a tentative D call TRBD2 (5 bases). V gave up 3 bases and J gave up 10 bases, with 13 bases separating them. Germline V gene lookup returns CDR1 SGHTA and CDR2 FQGNSA. The CDR3 spans 13 residues. The CDR3 loop reads CASSFLNSGEQFF. As DNA, the CDR3 is TGTGCCAGCAGCTTCTTAAACTCGGGGGAGCAGTTCTTC. Using reference TRBV7-2 and TRBJ2-1 for the parts outside the CDR3, the full variable domain is GAGVSQSPSNKVTEKGKDVELRCDPISGHTALYWYRQSLGQGLEFLIYFQGNSAPDKSGLPSDRFSAERTGGSVSTLTIQRTQQEDSAVYLCASSFLNSGEQFFGPGTRLTVL.

V gene TRBV4-3 combines with J gene TRBJ1-2; maybe TRBD1 (6 bases). Deletions cut 3 bases from V and 8 bases from J, with 19 bases between. The CDR3 is 15 residues long. Germline V CDR1 and CDR2: LGHNA, YSLEER. The CDR3: CASSHAGAALRGYTF. CDR3 nucleotide sequence: TGCGCCAGCAGCCATGCGGGGGCGGCTTTGAGGGGCTACACCTTC.

V is TRBV5-1 and J is TRBJ2-3, with 8 bases fitting TRBD1. This CDR3 has 15 residues. Germline V lookup: CDR1 SGHRS, CDR2 YFSETQ. The junction had 10 bases not matched to a gene; V was cut back by 6 bases and J by 4 bases. The CDR3 DNA is TGCGCCAGCACGCGAAGGGGGACAGGCCCAGATACGCAGTATTTT. It specifies CASTRRGTGPDTQYF.

The chain is built from TRBV5-4 and TRBJ2-7; 9 positions agree with TRBD1. V gave up 3 bases and J gave up 6 bases; unmatched junction bases: 4. CDR3 size: 13 residues. Looked up from germline, CDR1 is SGHNT and CDR2 is YYREEE (reference sequence). In DNA, the CDR3 is TGTGCCAGCAGCTGGGACAGGGAGGGCGAGCAGTACTTC. It specifies CASSWDREGEQYF.

The chain joins TRBV6-1 to TRBJ2-5; D could derive from TRBD1 or TRBD2 (5 bases each). Looked up from germline, CDR1 is MNHNS and CDR2 is SASEGT. V was shortened by 4 bases and J by 4 bases, with 16 bases between the two germline ends. The length of the CDR3 is 15 residues. The CDR3 bases are TGTGCCAGCAGTGTTAACGGGGCCCAAGCAGAGACCCAGTACTTC. Protein sequence: CASSVNGAQAETQYF.

This sequence joins TRBV19 and TRBJ1-5; 8 positions match TRBD1. CDR3 length: 16 residues. Germline loops: CDR1 LNHDA, CDR2 SQIVND (reference sequence). V lost 6 bases to trimming and J lost 1 base; unmatched junction nucleotides: 8. The DNA for the CDR3 is TGTGCCAGTAGCATTAGGACAGGGACGAGCAATCAGCCCCAGCATTTT. Amino acids: CASSIRTGTSNQPQHF.

The chain is built from TRBV14 and TRBJ1-1; D might be TRBD1 (5 bases). The CDR3 is made up of 14 amino acids. V gave up 2 bases and J gave up 6 bases, with 13 bases separating them. Germline V CDR1 and CDR2: SGHDN, FVKESK. The CDR3 DNA follows: TGTGCCAGCAGCCAACACCTCGACAGCTCTGAAGCTTTCTTT. This sequence encodes CASSQHLDSSEAFF.